The 20 T cell receptor beta chains given below trace back to one sample, sequenced in a study of CD4 T cells in relation to SARS-CoV-2 and coronaviruses. Clones were sequenced by immunoSEQ multiplex PCR, and TCRdb holds only the in-frame ones, with some missing. The sample has just over 25,000 clones; more than 60% are singletons. CD4+ T cells from unexposed donors were obtained before the COVID-19 pandemic (2011-2018). The cells were cultured for over eight days before CD4+ T cells were isolated. These receptors' antigens are unknown. What was sequenced was CD4+ T cells from PBMCs, cultured in vitro. These receptors were obtained from a human donor in good health.

There are a few counts of this clone. The chain joins TRBV7-9 to TRBJ2-4, with D possibly being TRBD2 (7 bases). The CDR3 runs to 14 residues. Germline-derived CDR1 and CDR2 are SEHNR and FQNEAQ (reference sequence). V lost 3 bases and J 8 bases, leaving 14 bases between the germline ends. The CDR3 DNA reads TGTGCCAGCAGCTTGGGGGGGCGAAGGGACATTCAGTACTTC. Amino acid sequence: CASSLGGRRDIQYF.

The chain links TRBV18 to TRBJ2-3; D gene unclear. The CDR3 is made up of 14 amino acids. Trimming removed 0 bases from V and 0 bases from J, with 4 bases in between. Per germline, CDR1 KGHSH and CDR2 LQKENI. The DNA of the CDR3 is TGTGCCAGCTCACCACCGGCCAGCACAGATACGCAGTATTTT. Protein: CASSPPASTDTQYF.

The rearrangement uses TRBV3-1 (or the pseudogene TRBV3-2) and TRBJ1-6; maybe TRBD1 (5 bases). The germline V gene has CDR1 LGHDT and CDR2 YNNKEL (reference sequence). CDR3 length equals 14 residues. Trimming took 4 bases from V and 9 from J, leaving 13 bases between them. CDR3 loop: CASSLGSGSSPLHF. As DNA, the CDR3 is TGTGCCAGCAGCCTGGGTTCAGGGAGTTCACCCCTCCACTTT.

The chain is built from TRBV18 and TRBJ2-1, with D perhaps given as TRBD1 or TRBD2 (5 bases each). This CDR3 is built from 14 residues. Germline CDR1 and CDR2: KGHSH and LQKENI. V was clipped by 6 bases and J by 5 bases, with 14 bases between them. The CDR3 reads CASSLDSGDNEQFF. CDR3 nucleotides: TGTGCCAGCTCCCTCGACAGCGGCGACAATGAGCAGTTCTTC.

The chain combines TRBV7-7 with TRBJ2-5; tentatively, D is TRBD1 or TRBD2 (7 bases each). Trimming took 3 bases from V and 5 from J, leaving 16 bases between them. The CDR3 extends over 15 amino acids. Germline loops: CDR1 SSHAT, CDR2 FNYEAQ (reference sequence). CDR3 residues: CASSFGRQGGETQYF. In DNA, the CDR3 is TGTGCCAGCAGCTTCGGGAGACAGGGAGGGGAGACCCAGTACTTC.

The V gene is TRBV10-3, the J gene TRBJ2-2, with a possible D match to TRBD2 (6 bases). This CDR3 comprises 14 residues. Per the germline V gene, CDR1 is ENHRY and CDR2 is SYGVKD. The ends were cut back, 10 bases at V and 1 base at J, with 13 bases in the middle. The CDR3 sequence: CATRDFGNTGELFF. The CDR3 DNA is TGTGCCACCCGGGACTTCGGGAACACCGGGGAGCTGTTTTTT.

The rearrangement links TRBV18 to TRBJ1-2, with D possibly being TRBD1 (6 bases). Germline V lookup: CDR1 KGHSH, CDR2 LQKENI. Trimming pared 4 bases from V and 5 bases from J, leaving 8 bases between. The CDR3 has 12 residues. The CDR3 protein is CASSLGQYGYTF. CDR3 DNA: TGTGCCAGCTCACTTGGACAGTATGGCTACACCTTC.

This clone has more than one count but fewer than ten. The genes are TRBV10-3 and TRBJ1-2; possibly TRBD1 for D (5 bases). The length of the CDR3 is 14 residues. V dropped 6 bases and J dropped 5 bases, with 16 bases sitting between them. Germline V CDR1 and CDR2: ENHRY, SYGVKD. Here the CDR3 reads CAIRGTERLYGYTF. In nucleotides, the CDR3 is TGTGCCATCAGGGGGACGGAACGACTTTATGGCTACACCTTC.

The rearrangement joins TRBV11-3 to TRBJ1-2; the D is unclear. The CDR3 is 14 amino acids. The V and J ends lost 0 bases and 1 base respectively, with 6 bases between them. The germline gives CDR1 SGHNT, CDR2 YENEEA. Here the CDR3 reads CASSLDRDNYGYTF. The CDR3 DNA is TGTGCCAGCAGCTTAGATCGGGATAACTATGGCTACACCTTC.

DNA of the CDR3: TGTGCCAGCAGTCGTCCTGGGACAGGCCTCTATGGCTACACCTTC. It encodes CASSRPGTGLYGYTF. The chain carries TRBV7-9 and TRBJ1-2; 8 bases are a match to TRBD1. Trimming removed 6 bases from V and 4 bases from J; junction bases left unmatched: 10. The germline V gene encodes CDR1 SEHNR and CDR2 FQNEAQ (reference sequence). The CDR3 covers 15 residues.

For the CDR3, the DNA is TGCAGCGTTGAACTGGGGGTCTCTGGAAACACCATATATTTT. Residues: CSVELGVSGNTIYF. The V and J genes are TRBV29-1 and TRBJ1-3; D may be TRBD1 (5 bases). Trimming stripped 2 bases from V and 0 bases from J, with 8 bases between. Looked up from germline, CDR1 is SQVTM and CDR2 is ANQGSEA. This CDR3 comprises 14 residues.

The chain joins TRBV5-1 to TRBJ1-2, with D possibly being TRBD1 (5 bases). The germline V gene has CDR1 SGHRS and CDR2 YFSETQ. The CDR3 extends over 13 amino acids. With 3 bases removed from V and 7 bases from J, the gap between germline ends came to 13 bases. The CDR3 here is CASSSEGRIGYTF. The CDR3 nucleotides are TGCGCCAGCAGCTCAGAGGGGCGCATTGGCTACACCTTC.

The gene calls are TRBV6-6 and TRBJ2-7, with 7 bases lining up with TRBD1. The CDR3 has 14 amino acids. V lost 6 bases and J lost 3; bases outside the gene matches: 8. Germline V CDR1 and CDR2: MNHNY, SVGAGI (reference sequence). CDR3 bases: TGTGCCAGCAGGCCCTCGACAGGGAACTACGAGCAGTACTTC. This gives the protein CASRPSTGNYEQYF.

This chain links TRBV9 with TRBJ1-2; D perhaps matches TRBD1 (6 bases). The CDR3 sequence is 15 residues long. Germline-derived CDR1 and CDR2 are SGDLS and YYNGEE. Trimming shortened V by 0 bases and J by 4 bases, and 13 bases separated the two germline ends. In nucleotides, the CDR3 is TGTGCCAGCAGCGTAGTAGCAGGGGCGGCCTATGGCTACACCTTC. Translation gives CASSVVAGAAYGYTF.

The chain recombines TRBV7-2 with TRBJ2-3; perhaps TRBD2 as D (6 bases). The CDR3 length is 15 residues. Germline V gene sequence: CDR1 SGHTA, CDR2 FQGNSA. V was shortened by 4 bases and J by 2 bases, with 13 bases between the two germline ends. CDR3 DNA: TGTGCCAGCAGCTCGTATCGGCGGGACACAGATACGCAGTATTTT. Translating it yields CASSSYRRDTDTQYF.

The chain uses TRBV19 and TRBJ2-3; D ambiguous. The CDR3 spans 11 residues. Per germline, CDR1 LNHDA and CDR2 SQIVND (reference sequence). Trimming took 3 bases from V and 5 from J, leaving 3 bases between them. The CDR3 here is CASSILDTQYF. Written as DNA, the CDR3 is TGTGCCAGTAGTATCCTAGATACGCAGTATTTT.

This chain joins TRBV5-5 and TRBJ1-4; D is perhaps TRBD1 (5 bases). The CDR3 spans 14 residues. V was clipped by 4 bases and J by 4 bases, with 11 bases between them. Per germline, CDR1 SGHKS and CDR2 YYEKEE (reference sequence). The CDR3 nucleotides read TGTGCCAGCAGCACCGACAGAATTAATGAAAAACTGTTTTTT. This sequence encodes CASSTDRINEKLFF.

The rearrangement links TRBV6-2 or TRBV6-3 to TRBJ2-2; 11 nucleotides align to TRBD1. This CDR3 is built from 16 residues. Germline V lookup: CDR1 MNHEY, CDR2 SVGEGT. Trimming at V came to 5 bases and at J to 5 bases, leaving 7 bases not matched to a gene. CDR3 sequence reads: CASSGQGAIGTGELFF. Written as DNA, the CDR3 is TGTGCCAGCAGTGGACAGGGGGCAATTGGAACCGGGGAGCTGTTTTTT.

The chain recombines TRBV5-5 with TRBJ2-7; 9 bases are a match to TRBD2. The trim removed 4 bases at V and 5 bases at J, leaving 13 bases unmatched. The germline V gene has CDR1 SGHKS and CDR2 YYEKEE (reference sequence). The CDR3 length is 16 residues. This CDR3 is CASSRGGAGSVHEQYF. As DNA, the CDR3 is TGTGCCAGCAGCCGCGGGGGGGCGGGGTCGGTACACGAGCAGTACTTC.

The chain has TRBV27 and TRBJ2-5, with D possibly being TRBD1 (5 bases). The length of the CDR3 is 13 residues. V was clipped by 2 bases and J by 5 bases, with 9 bases between them. CDR1 is MNHEY, CDR2 SMNVEV, per germline (reference sequence). CDR3 sequence: CASSLQGGETQYF. The CDR3 nucleotides are TGTGCCAGCAGTTTACAGGGTGGGGAGACCCAGTACTTC.